This T cell receptor beta chain derives from a study of vaccination effects on CD4 cells after COVID-19. Study at large: It was a median of 72 days after the second dose that post-vaccine samples were obtained.

Expansion with viral peptide pools was applied to antigen-specific CD4+ T cells by the ViraFEST assay prior to sequencing. Cells that had been cultured for roughly ten days were the source of isolated CD4+ T cells. Vaccine administered to participants consisted of two doses of either BNT162b2 or mRNA-1273. Study-wide results and caveats: Late after vaccination, infection- and vaccine-induced clones showed marked clonal contraction.

Here immunoSEQ multiplex PCR was the method, and the copy in TCRdb shows in-frame clones only, minus some. This repertoire shows tens of thousands of clones, about 80% found once; its top ten account for around 1.3%. Concerning this clone itself: As yet, its antigen is unknown.

This CDR3 is built from 13 residues. Germline CDR1 and CDR2: LNHNV and YYDKDF (reference sequence). V lost 8 bases and J lost 2, with 10 bases in between. The TCR originated in a human donor who received a COVID-19 vaccine. The chain links TRBV15 to TRBJ2-1, with D possibly TRBD1 on 6 matching bases. The sequences come from CD4+ T cells from PBMCs cultured with HCoV-229E spike peptides, collected after COVID-19 vaccination. The DNA for the CDR3 is TGTGCCACCCAAGAGGGGGCCTACAATGAGCAGTTCTTC. Amino acids: CATQEGAYNEQFF.